One T cell receptor beta chain is described in this entry. This clonotype has more than one count but fewer than ten. Its antigen is currently not known. Per-nucleotide qualities are absent, and no much larger clonotype sits a single base away. Sequenced using an Illumina NovaSeq 6000. TCRalpha and TCRbeta cDNA libraries were constructed by 5'RACE with constant-segment primers, with sample barcodes and unique molecular identifiers being introduced. RNA was extracted from every sample with Trizol reagent. Amplification of the libraries took two PCR steps, and the second step added a second sample barcode plus Illumina TruSeq adapters. Sequencing of libraries was performed on an Illumina NovaSeq with 2 x 150 bp paired-end reads. In the source study's methods: Demultiplexing of reads and collapsing into UMI-guided consensus sequences were performed with migec v1.2.7. Using mixcr v2.1.11, the UMI consensuses were aligned to TRA and TRB V and J templates and assembled into clonotypes. Expanded or contracted clonotypes were those called significant by both edgeR and NoisET, with noise models trained on biological replicates. For edgeR calls, the thresholds were a false discovery rate-adjusted p below 0.01 and a log2 fold-change of 1. As an exploratory analysis of dynamics, PCA with hierarchical clustering was applied to max-normalized trajectories of the 1000 most abundant clonotypes. The CD4 or CD8 phenotype of responding clones was assigned using the separately sequenced CD4+ and CD8+ repertoires. TCRdb reworked the public reads: Q25 trimming with fastp, MiXCR clone assembly, productive beta chains retained. Each CDR3 protein appears once, grouped with its most common genes and DNA. The V and J calls and clone size come from TCRdb's table, not from the authors' own analysis. The sample table shows 150,000 to 200,000 distinct CDR3 sequences, and about 14% are seen once. Clones ranked in the top ten supply approximately 14% of the sample.

Ficoll-Paque density gradient centrifugation was used to isolate PBMCs. This entry comes from a study of T-cell memory formation after mild COVID-19 (dated by TCRdb to the early 2020s). In the study overall: Most TCR sequence clusters were specific to one of the two donors. T-cell clones expanding and contracting after mild COVID-19 in a couple of donors were tracked by longitudinal TCRalpha and TCRbeta repertoire sequencing. Two young, previously healthy adult volunteers made up the cohort, one male and one female.

The paper's findings and limits, for the study overall: Contracting CD4+ clones were found mainly in CM and EM memory subsets, while CD8+ clones were enriched in EMRA. SARS-CoV-2 specificity of the second-wave clones peaking on day 37 was not confirmed. Balanced CD4/CD8 phenotypes were observed for clones contracting from day 15 to 85, whereas a bias towards CD4+ was observed for a second wave of clones expanding from day 15 to 37. The detection of some responding clones in pre-infection memory suggests that pre-existing cross-reactive memory T cells joined the SARS-CoV-2 response. Only a couple of mild cases were covered by the study, and larger cohorts that include severe cases with pre-infection samples were considered necessary.

V and J are truncated by 3 bases and 10 bases respectively, leaving an intervening sequence of 13 bases. The CDR3, cysteine through phenylalanine, is 13 amino acids long. The CDR3 DNA has 39 bases and is translated from base 1. The material sequenced was PBMCs or a T cell subset sorted from them (not recorded which). The V and J genes are TRBV12-3 or TRBV12-4 and TRBJ2-1; no D gene can be assigned with confidence. The sequence was collected from an adult woman who had mild COVID-19 (a few samples of this study predate the infection). The sample titles of this study are shuffled in the database, so cell type and time point are left out; the donor was told from shared clones. The DNA reads as follows: TGTGCCAGCAGTTTTCTCTCTAGAGGAGAGCAGTTCTTC. Protein translation: CASSFLSRGEQFF.